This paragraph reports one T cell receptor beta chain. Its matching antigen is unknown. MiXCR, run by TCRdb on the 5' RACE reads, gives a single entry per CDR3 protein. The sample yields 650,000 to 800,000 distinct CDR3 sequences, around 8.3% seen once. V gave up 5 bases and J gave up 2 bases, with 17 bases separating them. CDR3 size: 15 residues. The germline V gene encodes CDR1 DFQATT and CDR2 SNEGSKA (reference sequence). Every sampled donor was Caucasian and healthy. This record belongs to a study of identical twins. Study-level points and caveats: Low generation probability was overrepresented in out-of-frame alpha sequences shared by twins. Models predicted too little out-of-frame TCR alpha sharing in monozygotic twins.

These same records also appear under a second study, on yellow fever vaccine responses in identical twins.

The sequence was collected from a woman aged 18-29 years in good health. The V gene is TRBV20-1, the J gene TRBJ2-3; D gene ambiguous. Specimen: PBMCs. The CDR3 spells CSAPPTRPPTDTQYF. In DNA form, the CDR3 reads TGCAGTGCTCCGCCGACCAGGCCCCCCACAGATACGCAGTATTTT.